This TCR beta chain is from a study of Graves' ophthalmopathy and Graves' hyperthyroidism. Study-level results: Discrimination between ophthalmopathy and stable hyperthyroidism by a 13-signature model showed roughly 85% sensitivity and 70% to 82% specificity. The model's prediction of ophthalmopathy progression had 70.59% sensitivity and 72% to 80% specificity.

Hyperthyroidism cases were recent diagnoses of under 2 months' duration in people aged 18 to 65. Enrollment excluded any patients with other autoimmune diseases, uncontrolled infections, pregnancy or lactation. On this clonotype itself: Antigen: not known.

As the template, RNA transcripts were used to amplify TCR beta CDR3 regions. The first round was an RT-PCR with HTBI primers, and the second round was a multiplex PCR. TCRdb ran MiXCR on the multiplex PCR reads and lists one entry per CDR3 protein. This sample has 1 million to 1.3 million distinct CDR3 sequences; 35% to 40% occur once, and the top ten carry approximately 12%. This receptor was obtained from an adult man with Graves' hyperthyroidism. The specimen sequenced was peripheral blood or thyroid tissue (not recorded which).

Here the CDR3 DNA reads TGTGCCAGTAGTATCTCGCAGGGCCAGCATTTT. It encodes CASSISQGQHF. The V gene is TRBV19, the J gene TRBJ1-5; weak D call: TRBD1 (5 bases). Trimming pared 3 bases from V and 12 bases from J, leaving 9 bases between. Per germline, CDR1 LNHDA and CDR2 SQIVND (reference sequence). The CDR3 is 11 residues long.